A single sample gave rise to the 14 T cell receptor beta chains below, sequenced in a study. TCRdb analysed the 5' RACE reads with MiXCR anew, one entry per CDR3 protein. The data hold about 62,000 distinct CDR3 sequences, with roughly 30% observed a single time. Sequencing used tumor-infiltrating naive CD4+ T cells sorted from the breast tumor. The sample's subset: naive CD4+ T cells, CD4+CD45RA+CD25-. The receptor set was obtained from a female donor with breast cancer.

This clonotype was observed many times. This chain links TRBV29-1 with TRBJ2-1; D may correspond to TRBD1 or TRBD2 (5 bases each). Trimming removed 7 bases from V and 3 bases from J, with 13 bases in between. This CDR3 is 13 amino acids long. The V gene's germline CDR1 is SQVTM and CDR2 ANQGSEA. CDR3 in DNA: TGCAGCGGCACAGAGGGGAACTACAATGAGCAGTTCTTC. Its protein is CSGTEGNYNEQFF.

This clonotype occurred many times. The chain couples TRBV5-1 to TRBJ1-1, with TRBD1 as a possible D gene (5 bases). Trimming stripped 4 bases from V and 1 base from J, with 23 bases between. CDR1 and CDR2 (germline): SGHRS, YFSETQ. The CDR3 has 18 amino acids. This CDR3 is CASSAAGGTIKGNTEAFF. The CDR3 region has the DNA TGCGCCAGCAGCGCAGCCGGGGGGACCATTAAGGGGAACACTGAAGCTTTCTTT.

This clonotype was found many times. The genes are TRBV5-1 and TRBJ2-1, with D maybe TRBD1 (6 bases). This CDR3 contains 15 residues. Germline V CDR1 and CDR2: SGHRS, YFSETQ. The V and J ends lost 4 bases and 0 bases respectively, with 11 bases between them. CDR3 sequence: CASSSQGGSYNEQFF. CDR3 DNA sequence: TGCGCCAGCAGCAGCCAAGGGGGCTCCTACAATGAGCAGTTCTTC. Together with reference TRBV5-1 and TRBJ2-1, the CDR3 gives the full variable domain: KAGVTQTPRYLIKTRGQQVTLSCSPISGHRSVSWYQQTPGQGLQFLFEYFSETQRNKGNFPGRFSGRQFSNSRSEMNVSTLELGDSALYLCASSSQGGSYNEQFFGPGTRLTVL.

This rearrangement joins TRBV27 to TRBJ2-3; no clear D. The CDR3 is made up of 15 amino acids. The V end lost 2 bases, the J end lost 0 bases, and 9 bases lay between the germline ends. CDR1 is MNHEY and CDR2 is SMNVEV in the germline V gene (reference sequence). CDR3 region: CASSLRTPSTDTQYF. The CDR3 DNA follows: TGTGCCAGCAGTTTACGAACTCCTAGCACAGATACGCAGTATTTT.

The chain links TRBV29-1 to TRBJ1-2; a weak D match, TRBD1 (5 bases). The V gene lost 3 bases and the J gene lost 6 bases, with 11 bases spanning the gap. Germline V gene sequence: CDR1 SQVTM, CDR2 ANQGSEA. There are 12 residues in the CDR3. CDR3 amino acids: CSVDGTGDGYTF. CDR3 in DNA: TGCAGCGTTGATGGGACCGGAGATGGCTACACCTTC.

This rearrangement joins TRBV12-3 or TRBV12-4 to TRBJ2-7; 9 positions agree with TRBD1. This CDR3 is 15 amino acids long. The junction had 6 bases not matched to a gene; V was cut back by 4 bases and J by 2 bases. The DNA for the CDR3 is TGTGCCAGCAGTTCCGGGACAGGGTGGACCTACGAGCAGTACTTC. Amino acids: CASSSGTGWTYEQYF.

This chain joins TRBV4-1 and TRBJ1-6; weak D call: TRBD1 (5 bases). Germline CDR1 is MGHRA and CDR2 is YSYEKL. This CDR3 comprises 17 residues. V was pared by 1 base and J by 8 bases, with 18 bases between. CDR3: CASSQGWQGKGDSPLHF. The CDR3 DNA sequence: TGCGCCAGCAGCCAAGGGTGGCAGGGCAAAGGGGATTCACCCCTCCACTTT.

This clonotype was seen more than once but under ten times. This chain uses TRBV5-1 with TRBJ2-7, with 9 bases that match TRBD1. The CDR3 is 14 residues long. V trimming: 6 bases; J trimming: 1 base; junction bases outside the gene matches: 5. From germline, CDR1 is SGHRS and CDR2 YFSETQ. CDR3: CASMSGTGSYEQYF. The DNA of the CDR3 is TGCGCCAGCATGTCCGGGACAGGGTCCTACGAGCAGTACTTC.

This clonotype was recorded a few times. The gene calls are TRBV7-9 and TRBJ1-2, with D maybe TRBD1 (6 bases). The CDR3 runs to 15 residues. Trimming took 5 bases from V and 1 from J, leaving 14 bases between them. Germline assignment: CDR1 SEHNR and CDR2 FQNEAQ (reference sequence). In DNA form, the CDR3 reads TGTGCCAGCAGCCCCTCCGGGACAATTAACTATGGCTACACCTTC. Its translation: CASSPSGTINYGYTF.

This clonotype was seen a few times. This chain uses TRBV19 with TRBJ1-6; no clear D gene. Germline lookup yields CDR1 LNHDA and CDR2 SQIVND (reference sequence). V shed 2 bases and J shed 7 bases, with 6 bases lying between them. The CDR3 covers 13 residues. The CDR3 loop is CASSISGNSPLHF. Written as DNA, the CDR3 is TGTGCCAGTAGTATATCCGGGAATTCACCCCTCCACTTT.

V gene TRBV10-3 combines with J gene TRBJ1-5; no clear D gene. This CDR3 region has 15 residues. Trimming removed 0 bases at V and 7 bases at J, with 13 bases between. Looked up from germline, CDR1 is ENHRY and CDR2 is SYGVKD. The CDR3 sequence is CAISESNQRIQPQHF. The CDR3 bases are TGTGCCATCAGTGAGTCGAACCAGAGGATACAGCCCCAGCATTTT.

This clonotype was observed a single time. This chain connects TRBV5-4 to TRBJ2-1, with 10 bases aligning to TRBD2. J gave up 6 bases and V 4 bases, and 4 bases lay outside the gene matches. This CDR3 comprises 14 residues. The germline gives CDR1 SGHNT, CDR2 YYREEE (reference sequence). The CDR3 nucleotides are TGTGCCAGCAGCACGTTAGCGGGAGGCAATGAGCAGTTCTTC. The encoded protein is CASSTLAGGNEQFF.

Remarks on this clonotype: This may be a read error, as it is one base from a much larger clone. V is TRBV7-3 and J is TRBJ2-1, with TRBD1 identical over 8 bases. The CDR3 covers 15 residues. Germline values: CDR1 SGHTA, CDR2 FQGTGA. CDR3 sequence: CAGSRDRRSYNEQFF. CDR3 in DNA: TGTGCCGGCAGCCGGGACAGGCGTTCCTACAATGAGCAGTTCTTC.

This clonotype appeared a few times. DNA of the CDR3: TGCGCCAGCAGCCGGATGGACAGGGGGGACTATGGCTACACCTTC. Its protein is CASSRMDRGDYGYTF. This chain links TRBV4-1 with TRBJ1-2; TRBD1 matches at 10 bases. Trimming cost V 4 bases and J 3 bases; bases outside gene matches: 5. This CDR3 spans 15 amino acids. The V gene's germline CDR1 is MGHRA and CDR2 YSYEKL.